This T cell receptor beta chain was sequenced in a study of cytomegalovirus exposure and HLA in healthy donors. Broader study findings: Several of the most significant clusters were apparently associated with common viral pathogens in a later analysis.

The ends lost 4 bases at V and 5 bases at J; junction bases unmatched: 11. Per germline, CDR1 SGHRS and CDR2 YFSETQ. The CDR3 consists of 17 residues. Notes on this clone: Its antigen is unknown.

The PCR used 60 Vbeta and 13 Jbeta primers. Libraries were prepared by immunoSEQ multiplex PCR; TCRdb keeps only in-frame clonotypes and omits some of them. The sample features some 110,000 clones, with around 3.4% in its top ten. This chain joins TRBV5-1 and TRBJ1-4, with 10 bases identical to TRBD1. The sequence was collected from a man aged 25-45 years in good health and CMV-seronegative. The sample consisted of PBMCs. In nucleotides, the CDR3 is TGCGCCAGCAGCCCCACCTCCCAGGGACAGGGGAATGAAAAACTGTTTTTT. Protein sequence: CASSPTSQGQGNEKLFF.